Sequencing of this T cell receptor (beta chain) was carried out in a study of T cells in Graves' hyperthyroidism and ophthalmopathy. Subjects with ophthalmopathy showed a Clinical Activity Score no lower than 3, a NOSPECS grade no lower than 4, and a duration shorter than 3 months. This sample holds PBMCs from approximately 10 ml fresh peripheral blood. The investigators amplified TCR beta CDR3 regions from RNA transcripts. Using the HTBI primer set, a first-round RT-PCR was run on the TCR CDR3. Each CDR3 protein gets one entry after TCRdb re-called the multiplex PCR reads with MiXCR. This table has 360,000 or so distinct CDR3 sequences, approximately 18% appearing once. V lost 5 bases and J 0 bases, leaving 13 bases between the germline ends. This CDR3 is built from 15 residues. CDR1 is SGDLS and CDR2 is YYNGEE in the germline V gene. This clonotype occurred many times. As yet, its antigen is unknown.

Regarding the study as a whole: Most thyroid clonotypes expanded above 0.001 were also detected in blood. Using 13 V-J features, a model discriminated ophthalmopathy from stable hyperthyroidism.

The chain is built from TRBV9 and TRBJ2-3; D may match TRBD1 or TRBD2 (5 bases each). The TCR originated in a middle-aged woman with Graves' ophthalmopathy. Specimen: blood. The CDR3 reads CASREWGTSTDTQYF. CDR3 nucleotide sequence: TGTGCCAGCAGGGAATGGGGGACCAGCACAGATACGCAGTATTTT.